A selection of T cell receptor beta chains follows, all from one sample in a study of cytomegalovirus exposure and HLA in healthy donors. TCRdb keeps only in-frame clones here, not all; method: immunoSEQ multiplex PCR. The sample includes a few hundred thousand clones, over 70% of them seen just once. The specimen sequenced was PBMCs. These receptors were collected from a woman aged 25 to 39 in good health and CMV-seropositive. Each CDR3 is given with its conserved first and last residue. A D gene is named only where the DNA matches it firmly. Not all rows give a size; the values are once, few, many and, for expanded clones, a class.

size: -; D: TRBD2; V: TRBV30; J: TRBJ2-7; CDR3: CAWRRSPGLAGGFYEQYF; DNA: TGTGCCTGGAGGAGGTCCCCGGGACTAGCGGGAGGTTTCTACGAGCAGTACTTC
size: -; D: TRBD2; V: TRBV29-1; J: TRBJ2-1; CDR3: CSSRGGSDEQFF; DNA: TGCAGCTCCCGGGGGGGCAGCGATGAGCAGTTCTTC
size: -; D: TRBD2; V: TRBV7-3; J: TRBJ2-2; CDR3: CASSASGGTGELFF; DNA: TGTGCCAGCAGTGCTAGCGGGGGCACCGGGGAGCTGTTTTTT
size: -; D: TRBD1; V: TRBV29-1; J: TRBJ1-2; CDR3: CSVERDSYYTF; DNA: TGCAGCGTTGAACGGGACAGCTACTACACCTTC
size: -; D: TRBD2; V: TRBV27; J: TRBJ2-1; CDR3: CASSPSRLAGDNEQFF; DNA: TGTGCCAGCAGTCCGTCTCGACTAGCGGGGGACAATGAGCAGTTCTTC
size: -; D: TRBD2; V: TRBV5-1; J: TRBJ2-7; CDR3: CASSSTSGIEYEQYF; DNA: TGCGCCAGCAGCTCCACTAGCGGGATCGAATACGAGCAGTACTTC
size: few; D: -; V: TRBV4-1; J: TRBJ1-2; CDR3: CASSPEGDYGYTF; DNA: TGCGCCAGCAGCCCTGAGGGTGACTATGGCTACACCTTC
size: few; D: -; V: TRBV29-1; J: TRBJ1-2; CDR3: CSARTESYTF; DNA: TGCAGCGCAAGGACCGAATCCTACACCTTC
size: -; D: -; V: TRBV28; J: TRBJ2-2; CDR3: CASRDGTVNTGELFF; DNA: TGTGCCAGCAGGGACGGGACCGTGAACACCGGGGAGCTGTTTTTT
size: -; D: -; V: TRBV11-2; J: TRBJ1-1; CDR3: CASSPKTEAFF; DNA: TGTGCCAGCAGCCCCAAGACAGAAGCTTTCTTT
size: -; D: TRBD1; V: TRBV10-1; J: TRBJ2-7; CDR3: CASSESDRGLSYEQYF; DNA: TGCGCCAGCAGTGAGTCGGACAGGGGGCTATCCTACGAGCAGTACTTC
size: once; D: TRBD2; V: TRBV5-6; J: TRBJ2-2; CDR3: CASSWLPGTSGANTGELFF; DNA: TGTGCCAGCAGCTGGCTACCCGGGACTAGCGGTGCGAACACCGGGGAGCTGTTTTTT
size: once; D: -; V: TRBV30; J: TRBJ1-3; CDR3: CAWTNSRGNTIYF; DNA: TGTGCCTGGACAAACTCCCGTGGAAACACCATATATTTT
size: -; D: TRBD1; V: TRBV27; J: TRBJ1-2; CDR3: CASRPATGDYGYTF; DNA: TGTGCCAGCAGACCTGCGACAGGGGACTATGGCTACACCTTC